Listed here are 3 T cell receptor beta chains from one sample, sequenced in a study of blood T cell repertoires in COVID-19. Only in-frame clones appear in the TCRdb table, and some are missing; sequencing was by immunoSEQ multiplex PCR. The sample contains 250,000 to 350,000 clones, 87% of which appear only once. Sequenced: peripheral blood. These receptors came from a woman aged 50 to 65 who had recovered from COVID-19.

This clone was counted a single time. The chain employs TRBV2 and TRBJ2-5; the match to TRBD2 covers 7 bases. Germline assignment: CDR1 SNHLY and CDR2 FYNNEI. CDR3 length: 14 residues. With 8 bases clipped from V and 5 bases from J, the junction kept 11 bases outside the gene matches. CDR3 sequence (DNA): TGTGCCAGCCTCGCCGGCGGGGGTAGCGAGACCCAGTACTTC. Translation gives CASLAGGGSETQYF.

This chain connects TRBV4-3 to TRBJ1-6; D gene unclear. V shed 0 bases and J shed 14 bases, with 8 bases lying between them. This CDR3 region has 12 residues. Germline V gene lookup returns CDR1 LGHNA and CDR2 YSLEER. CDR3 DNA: TGCGCCAGCAGCCAAGATGACGGGACCCTCCACTTT. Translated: CASSQDDGTLHF.

In DNA form, the CDR3 reads TGTGCCAGTAGTAGTCAGGGGGCCGATACGCAGTATTTT. It yields the protein CASSSQGADTQYF. V and J are TRBV19 and TRBJ2-3, with 8 positions matching TRBD1. Germline V gives CDR1 LNHDA, CDR2 SQIVND (reference sequence). Trimming cost V 4 bases and J 6 bases; bases outside gene matches: 3. This CDR3 is 13 amino acids long.